This TCR beta chain was found in a study of radiotherapy plus CTLA-4 blockade in lung cancer. Overall study context: In roughly 19% of patients, objective responses were seen; 25% to 40% had disease control.

Assay: immunoSEQ multiplex PCR; the TCRdb copy retains only in-frame clones and omits some. Found here are approximately 80,000 clones, under 75% of them singletons; the top ten hold more than 9%. The J segment lost 2 bases and the V segment lost 2 bases, leaving 4 bases of the junction unmatched. The CDR3 sequence is 16 residues long. CDR1 is WNHNN, CDR2 SYGVQD, per germline (reference sequence). The input for sequencing was peripheral blood, taken from a patient treated with radiotherapy plus ipilimumab. This TCR came from a human donor with non-small cell lung cancer whose response to radiotherapy plus ipilimumab could not be evaluated. The V gene is TRBV10-1, the J gene TRBJ2-1; 9 bases are a match to TRBD2. Written as DNA, the CDR3 is TGCGCCAGCAGTGAGCGGGCGGGAGGGCCCTACAATGAGCAGTTCTTC. Amino acid sequence: CASSERAGGPYNEQFF.